A selection of T cell receptor beta chains follows, all from one sample in a study of control samples from healthy donors and cancer patients. The assay was immunoSEQ multiplex PCR, and TCRdb's table has in-frame clones only and misses some. The sample gives about 150,000 clones, roughly nine tenths of which show up once; approximately 0.7% is in the top ten. The specimen sequenced was blood. These receptor sequences come from a woman aged 30 to 39 in good health. CDR3s include the opening cysteine and the closing phenylalanine or tryptophan. The order of the fields is clone size, V gene, J gene, D gene, CDR3 protein. A D gene is named only where the DNA matches it firmly. Size values are once, few and many counts, or a class for expanded clones, and some rows have none.

clone size: -
V gene: TRBV9
J gene: TRBJ1-1
D gene: -
CDR3 protein: CASSPWEMNTEAFF

clone size: -
V gene: TRBV19
J gene: TRBJ1-5
D gene: -
CDR3 protein: CASHTNRDLNQPQHF

clone size: once
V gene: TRBV11-1
J gene: TRBJ2-7
D gene: -
CDR3 protein: CASSWAGPSGYEQYF

clone size: -
V gene: TRBV6-5
J gene: TRBJ1-5
D gene: -
CDR3 protein: CASSRGRIDQPQHF

clone size: -
V gene: TRBV2
J gene: TRBJ2-2
D gene: -
CDR3 protein: CASSGEELFF

clone size: -
V gene: TRBV5-1
J gene: TRBJ1-1
D gene: TRBD1
CDR3 protein: CASSFYGRGDTEAFF

clone size: -
V gene: TRBV13
J gene: TRBJ2-1
D gene: -
CDR3 protein: CASSLGGPEQFF

clone size: few
V gene: TRBV27
J gene: TRBJ1-2
D gene: -
CDR3 protein: CASSLSPDPDAGYTF

clone size: few
V gene: TRBV28
J gene: TRBJ2-7
D gene: TRBD1
CDR3 protein: CASSPVGDSPSYEQYF

clone size: -
V gene: TRBV27
J gene: TRBJ1-6
D gene: -
CDR3 protein: CASSFAGYNSPLHF

clone size: -
V gene: TRBV6-1
J gene: TRBJ1-1
D gene: -
CDR3 protein: CASSETGPNTEAFF

clone size: -
V gene: TRBV29-1
J gene: TRBJ2-3
D gene: -
CDR3 protein: CSGLLLDTQYF

clone size: few
V gene: TRBV30
J gene: TRBJ1-3
D gene: -
CDR3 protein: CAWTLRGWYGNTIYF

clone size: -
V gene: TRBV7-9
J gene: TRBJ2-3
D gene: TRBD2
CDR3 protein: CASTPRTSVLTDTQYF

clone size: -
V gene: TRBV19
J gene: TRBJ1-2
D gene: -
CDR3 protein: CASSITGLYGYTF

clone size: -
V gene: TRBV28
J gene: TRBJ1-1
D gene: -
CDR3 protein: CASSLEKQAPFF

clone size: -
V gene: TRBV24-1
J gene: TRBJ2-7
D gene: -
CDR3 protein: CATSDPGQYEQYF

clone size: -
V gene: TRBV18
J gene: TRBJ1-2
D gene: -
CDR3 protein: CASSRAGREDYGYTF

clone size: -
V gene: TRBV5-4
J gene: TRBJ1-4
D gene: TRBD1
CDR3 protein: CASSLKQGANEKLFF

clone size: -
V gene: TRBV5-4
J gene: TRBJ1-5
D gene: -
CDR3 protein: CASSDGQYNQPQHF

clone size: -
V gene: TRBV10-3
J gene: TRBJ1-4
D gene: TRBD1
CDR3 protein: CAIRGTGSNEKLFF

clone size: -
V gene: TRBV12-3/TRBV12-4
J gene: TRBJ2-1
D gene: -
CDR3 protein: CASSLKNEQFF

clone size: few
V gene: TRBV11-2
J gene: TRBJ2-7
D gene: -
CDR3 protein: CASSFGLANPEQYF

clone size: -
V gene: TRBV5-5
J gene: TRBJ1-2
D gene: -
CDR3 protein: CASSLAGQTRYTF

clone size: once
V gene: TRBV10-3
J gene: TRBJ1-1
D gene: -
CDR3 protein: CAISETRQSEAFF

clone size: few
V gene: TRBV10-3
J gene: TRBJ2-2
D gene: -
CDR3 protein: CAISESAGTSTGELFF

clone size: -
V gene: TRBV25-1
J gene: TRBJ2-2
D gene: -
CDR3 protein: CASSVQSTGELFF

clone size: few
V gene: TRBV28
J gene: TRBJ1-1
D gene: -
CDR3 protein: CASSLVSTEAFF

clone size: -
V gene: TRBV15
J gene: TRBJ2-7
D gene: -
CDR3 protein: CATSPGRTYEQYF

clone size: -
V gene: TRBV4-2
J gene: TRBJ1-5
D gene: TRBD1
CDR3 protein: CASSQGTTGGSQPQHF

clone size: -
V gene: TRBV5-1
J gene: TRBJ2-3
D gene: TRBD2
CDR3 protein: CASSLETSGQTDTQYF

clone size: -
V gene: TRBV27
J gene: TRBJ2-7
D gene: TRBD1
CDR3 protein: CASSLRDRVYEQYF

clone size: -
V gene: TRBV2
J gene: TRBJ1-4
D gene: TRBD1
CDR3 protein: CASRPGQGSEKLFF

clone size: -
V gene: TRBV18
J gene: TRBJ2-3
D gene: TRBD1
CDR3 protein: CASSPAQGATDTQYF

clone size: -
V gene: TRBV6-5
J gene: TRBJ2-1
D gene: -
CDR3 protein: CASETSSYNEQFF